This entry is about one TCR beta chain. These data belong to a study of blood T cells in healthy people across ages. Combining a sample-barcoded 5' primer with a J-beta primer mix, a second PCR ran for roughly 6 to 12 cycles. Every sample gave at least 2.5 million paired-end reads containing CDR3. One entry per CDR3 protein, called by TCRdb with MiXCR from the 5' RACE reads. This table has approximately 800,000 distinct CDR3 sequences, 56% appearing once. Sequenced sample: blood. The sequence derives from a man in his forties in good health.

CDR3 in amino acids: CASRQEGARNSPLHF. DNA of the CDR3: TGTGCCAGCAGACAGGAGGGGGCGCGTAATTCACCCCTCCACTTT. The chain employs TRBV11-2 and TRBJ1-6; 7 bases agree with TRBD1. The CDR3 is made up of 15 amino acids. CDR1 is SGHAT and CDR2 is FQNNGV in the germline V gene. V shed 6 bases and J 6 bases; nucleotides not matched to a gene: 8.